This T cell receptor (beta chain) emerged from a study of CD8 T cells in Susac syndrome. Whole-study findings and limits: As acknowledged by the study, its TCR sequencing and HLA analysis included a relatively small number of individuals.

The CDR3 consists of 16 residues. Per germline, CDR1 MNHEY and CDR2 SVGAGI. V was pared by 0 bases and J by 2 bases, with 12 bases between. For this clonotype: Its target is unknown.

An amount of RNA that ranged from about 0.45 to 1 ug was reverse transcribed with random hexamers. TCRdb called the immunoSEQ multiplex PCR reads again in MiXCR, with one record for every CDR3 protein. This sample has approximately 100,000 distinct CDR3 sequences, with roughly 95% found just once. The sequencing sample was made of CD4+ T cells from PBMCs. This sequence joins TRBV6-5 and TRBJ2-3, with TRBD2 as a possible D gene (7 bases). The receptor was derived from a human donor in good health. The CDR3 DNA sequence: TGTGCCAGCAGTTACTCCCGGGGGGCTCTCACAGATACGCAGTATTTT. Amino acids: CASSYSRGALTDTQYF.